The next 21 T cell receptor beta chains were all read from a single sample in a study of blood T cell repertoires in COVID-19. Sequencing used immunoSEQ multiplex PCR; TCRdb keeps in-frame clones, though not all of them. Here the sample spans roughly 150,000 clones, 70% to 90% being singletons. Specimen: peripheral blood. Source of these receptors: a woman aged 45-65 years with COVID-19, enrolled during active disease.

CDR3 protein: CASSPGQTATNEKLFF. CDR3 coding DNA: TGCGCCAGCAGCCCCGGACAGACGGCAACTAATGAAAAACTGTTTTTT. This chain connects TRBV5-1 to TRBJ1-4; TRBD1 might be the D (6 bases). There are 16 residues in the CDR3. Trimming removed 4 bases at V and 0 bases at J, with 13 bases between. Germline V gives CDR1 SGHRS, CDR2 YFSETQ.

CDR3: CASSLEWGRETQYF. In DNA, the CDR3 is TGCGCCAGCAGCTTGGAGTGGGGGCGCGAGACCCAGTACTTC. The chain recombines TRBV5-1 with TRBJ2-5; D possibly corresponds to TRBD1 (6 bases). Germline lookup yields CDR1 SGHRS and CDR2 YFSETQ. This CDR3 is 14 amino acids long. V lost 0 bases and J 5 bases, leaving 11 bases between the germline ends.

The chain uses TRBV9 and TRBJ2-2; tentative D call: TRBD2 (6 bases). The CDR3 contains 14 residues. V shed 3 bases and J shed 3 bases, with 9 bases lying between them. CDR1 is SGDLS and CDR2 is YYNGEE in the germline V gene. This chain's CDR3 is CASSESGDTGELFF. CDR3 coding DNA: TGTGCCAGCAGCGAGTCGGGGGACACCGGGGAGCTGTTTTTT.

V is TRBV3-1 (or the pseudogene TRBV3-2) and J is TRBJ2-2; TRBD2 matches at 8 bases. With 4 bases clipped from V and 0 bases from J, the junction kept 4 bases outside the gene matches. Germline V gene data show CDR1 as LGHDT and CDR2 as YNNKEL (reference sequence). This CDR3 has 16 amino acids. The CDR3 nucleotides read TGTGCCAGCAGCCTTGGGACTAGTGCGAACACCGGGGAGCTGTTTTTT. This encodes CASSLGTSANTGELFF.

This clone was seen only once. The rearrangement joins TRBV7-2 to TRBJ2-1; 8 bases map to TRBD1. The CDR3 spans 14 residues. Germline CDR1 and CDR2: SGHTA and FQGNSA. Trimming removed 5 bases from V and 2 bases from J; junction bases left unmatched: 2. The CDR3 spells CASSPDRAYNEQFF. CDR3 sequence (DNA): TGTGCCAGCAGCCCGGACAGGGCCTACAATGAGCAGTTCTTC.

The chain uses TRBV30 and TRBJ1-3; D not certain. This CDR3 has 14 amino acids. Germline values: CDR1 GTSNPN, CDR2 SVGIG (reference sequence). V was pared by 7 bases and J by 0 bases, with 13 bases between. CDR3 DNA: TGTGCCTCCTCAACCACATACTCTGGAAACACCATATATTTT. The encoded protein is CASSTTYSGNTIYF.

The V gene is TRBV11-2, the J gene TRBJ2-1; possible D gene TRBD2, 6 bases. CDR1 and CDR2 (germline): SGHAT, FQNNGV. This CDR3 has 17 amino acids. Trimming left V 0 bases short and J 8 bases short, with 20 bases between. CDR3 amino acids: CASSLDFGLTLWDEQFF. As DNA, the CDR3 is TGTGCCAGCAGCTTAGACTTCGGACTAACCCTATGGGATGAGCAGTTCTTC. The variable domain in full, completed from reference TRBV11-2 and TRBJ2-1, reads EAGVAQSPRYKIIEKRQSVAFWCNPISGHATLYWYQQILGQGPKLLIQFQNNGVVDDSQLPKDRFSAERLKGVDSTLKIQPAKLEDSAVYLCASSLDFGLTLWDEQFFGPGTRLTVL.

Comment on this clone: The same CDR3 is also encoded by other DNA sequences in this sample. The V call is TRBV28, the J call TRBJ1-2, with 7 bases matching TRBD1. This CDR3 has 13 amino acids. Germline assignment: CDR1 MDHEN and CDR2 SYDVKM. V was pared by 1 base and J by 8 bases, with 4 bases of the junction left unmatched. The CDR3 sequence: CASSLFSGGGYTF. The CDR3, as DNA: TGTGCCAGCAGTTTATTTTCAGGGGGGGGCTACACCTTC.

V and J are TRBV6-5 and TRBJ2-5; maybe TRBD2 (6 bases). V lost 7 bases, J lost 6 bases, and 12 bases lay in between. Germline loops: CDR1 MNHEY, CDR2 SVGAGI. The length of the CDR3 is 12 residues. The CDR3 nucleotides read TGTGCCAGCAACCCTAGCGCACAGACCCAGTACTTC. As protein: CASNPSAQTQYF.

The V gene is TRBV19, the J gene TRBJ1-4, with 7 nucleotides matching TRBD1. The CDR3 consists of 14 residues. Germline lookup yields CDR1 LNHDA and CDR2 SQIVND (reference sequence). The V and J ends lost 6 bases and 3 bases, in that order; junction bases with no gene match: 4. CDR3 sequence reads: CASRGGTANEKLFF. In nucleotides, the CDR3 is TGTGCCAGTAGAGGGGGGACAGCTAATGAAAAACTGTTTTTT.

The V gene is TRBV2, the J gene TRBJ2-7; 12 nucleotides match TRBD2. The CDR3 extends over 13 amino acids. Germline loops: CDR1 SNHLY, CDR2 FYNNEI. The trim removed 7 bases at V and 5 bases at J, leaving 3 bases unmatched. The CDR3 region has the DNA TGTGCCAGCACCGGACTAGCGGGGAACGAGCAGTACTTC. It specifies CASTGLAGNEQYF.

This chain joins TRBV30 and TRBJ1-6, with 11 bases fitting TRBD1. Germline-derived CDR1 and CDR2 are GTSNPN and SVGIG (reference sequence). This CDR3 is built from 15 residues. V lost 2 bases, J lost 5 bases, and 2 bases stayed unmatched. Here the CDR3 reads CAWSRTGGNNSPLHF. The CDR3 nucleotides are TGTGCCTGGAGTAGGACAGGGGGCAATAATTCACCCCTCCACTTT. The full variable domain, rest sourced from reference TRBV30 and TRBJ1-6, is SQTIHQWPATLVQPVGSPLSLECTVEGTSNPNLYWYRQAAGRGLQLLFYSVGIGQISSEVPQNLSASRPQDRQFILSSKKLLLSDSGFYLCAWSRTGGNNSPLHFGNGTRLTVT.

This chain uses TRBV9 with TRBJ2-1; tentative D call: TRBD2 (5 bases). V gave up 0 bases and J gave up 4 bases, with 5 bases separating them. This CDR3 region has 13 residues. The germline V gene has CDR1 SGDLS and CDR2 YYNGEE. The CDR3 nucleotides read TGTGCCAGCAGCGTAGCGGGGTACAATGAGCAGTTCTTC. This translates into CASSVAGYNEQFF.

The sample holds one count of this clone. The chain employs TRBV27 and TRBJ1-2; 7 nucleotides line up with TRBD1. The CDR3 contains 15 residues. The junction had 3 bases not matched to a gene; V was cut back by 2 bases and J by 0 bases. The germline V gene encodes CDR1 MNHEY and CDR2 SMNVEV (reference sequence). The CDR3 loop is CASSLIGTANYGYTF. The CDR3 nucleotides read TGTGCCAGCAGTTTAATAGGGACAGCTAACTATGGCTACACCTTC.

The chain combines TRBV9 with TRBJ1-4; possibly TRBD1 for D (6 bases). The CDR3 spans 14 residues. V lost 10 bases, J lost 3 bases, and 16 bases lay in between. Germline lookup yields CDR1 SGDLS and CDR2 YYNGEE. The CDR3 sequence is CARGGGGPNEKLFF. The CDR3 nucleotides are TGTGCCCGCGGGGGCGGGGGACCTAATGAAAAACTGTTTTTT. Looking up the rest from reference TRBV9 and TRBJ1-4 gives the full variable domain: DSGVTQTPKHLITATGQRVTLRCSPRSGDLSVYWYQQSLDQGLQFLIQYYNGEERAKGNILERFSAQQFPDLHSELNLSSLELGDSALYFCARGGGGPNEKLFFGSGTQLSVL.

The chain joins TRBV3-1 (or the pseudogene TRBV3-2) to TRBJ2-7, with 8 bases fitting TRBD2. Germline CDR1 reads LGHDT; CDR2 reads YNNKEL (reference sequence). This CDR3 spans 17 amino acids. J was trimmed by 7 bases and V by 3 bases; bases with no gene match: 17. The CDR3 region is CASSQMAWVAGSVEQYF. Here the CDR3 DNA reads TGTGCCAGCAGCCAGATGGCTTGGGTAGCGGGGTCAGTAGAGCAGTACTTC.

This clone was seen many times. CDR3 DNA sequence: TGTGCCAGCAGTCGCTCAGGGGCCAATGAAAAACTGTTTTTT. It codes for CASSRSGANEKLFF. The chain employs TRBV2 and TRBJ1-4; tentatively, D is TRBD1 (6 bases). Trimming cost V 5 bases and J 5 bases, with 12 bases left between them. Per germline, CDR1 SNHLY and CDR2 FYNNEI. The CDR3 runs 14 residues. The full variable domain, with the rest looked up from reference TRBV2 and TRBJ1-4, is EPEVTQTPSHQVTQMGQEVILRCVPISNHLYFYWYRQILGQKVEFLVSFYNNEISEKSEIFDDQFSVERPDGSNFTLKIRSTKLEDSAMYFCASSRSGANEKLFFGSGTQLSVL.

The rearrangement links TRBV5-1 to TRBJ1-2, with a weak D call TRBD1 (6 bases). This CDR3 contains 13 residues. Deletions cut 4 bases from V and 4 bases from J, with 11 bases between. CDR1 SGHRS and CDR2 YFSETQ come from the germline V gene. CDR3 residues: CASSPGTSYGYTF. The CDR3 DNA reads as TGCGCCAGCAGCCCAGGGACATCCTATGGCTACACCTTC. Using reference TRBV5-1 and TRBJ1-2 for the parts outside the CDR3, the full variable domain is KAGVTQTPRYLIKTRGQQVTLSCSPISGHRSVSWYQQTPGQGLQFLFEYFSETQRNKGNFPGRFSGRQFSNSRSEMNVSTLELGDSALYLCASSPGTSYGYTFGSGTRLTVV.

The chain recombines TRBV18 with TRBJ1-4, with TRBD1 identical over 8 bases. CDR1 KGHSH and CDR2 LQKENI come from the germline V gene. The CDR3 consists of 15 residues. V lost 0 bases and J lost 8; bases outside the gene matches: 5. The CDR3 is CASSPPRTGKEKLFF. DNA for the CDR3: TGTGCCAGCTCACCACCCCGGACAGGGAAAGAAAAACTGTTTTTT.

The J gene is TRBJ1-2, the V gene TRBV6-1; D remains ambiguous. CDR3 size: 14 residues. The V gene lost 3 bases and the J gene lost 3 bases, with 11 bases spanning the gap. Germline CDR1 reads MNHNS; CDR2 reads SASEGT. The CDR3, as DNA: TGTGCCAGCAGTGATTCCCCAGAATACTATGGCTACACCTTC. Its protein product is CASSDSPEYYGYTF.

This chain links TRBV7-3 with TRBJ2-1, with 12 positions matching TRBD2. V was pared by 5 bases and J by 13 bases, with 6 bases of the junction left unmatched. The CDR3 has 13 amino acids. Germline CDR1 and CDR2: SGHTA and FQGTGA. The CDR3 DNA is TGTGCCAGCAGCGCAGCACTAGCGGGGGGACAGTTCTTC. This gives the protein CASSAALAGGQFF.